The entry that follows covers one TCR beta chain sequence. The antigen remains unidentified. This sample is drawn from a study of cytomegalovirus exposure and HLA in healthy donors. Study information: Drawn from HLA-typed donors, 80 million to 100 million unique TCRs were held in an early data release. Study-wide results and caveats: Sequencing depth across donors, presence/absence analyses assumed, was roughly uniform.

The CDR3 contains 13 residues. The V gene's germline CDR1 is LGHNA and CDR2 YSLEER. V lost 1 base, J lost 4 bases, and 7 bases lay in between. Primers: 60 Vbeta forward and 13 Jbeta reverse. Sequenced by immunoSEQ multiplex PCR; TCRdb stores in-frame clones only, minus some. The sample holds roughly 60,000 clones; roughly 75% are singletons and the top ten take 4.5% to 6%. The rearrangement uses TRBV4-3 and TRBJ1-1; no firm D call. This TCR derives from a woman aged 25 to 39 in good health and CMV-seronegative. The source material was PBMCs. DNA for the CDR3: TGCGCCAGCAGCCAAGGAGAGGGCACTGAAGCTTTCTTT. Translation gives CASSQGEGTEAFF.